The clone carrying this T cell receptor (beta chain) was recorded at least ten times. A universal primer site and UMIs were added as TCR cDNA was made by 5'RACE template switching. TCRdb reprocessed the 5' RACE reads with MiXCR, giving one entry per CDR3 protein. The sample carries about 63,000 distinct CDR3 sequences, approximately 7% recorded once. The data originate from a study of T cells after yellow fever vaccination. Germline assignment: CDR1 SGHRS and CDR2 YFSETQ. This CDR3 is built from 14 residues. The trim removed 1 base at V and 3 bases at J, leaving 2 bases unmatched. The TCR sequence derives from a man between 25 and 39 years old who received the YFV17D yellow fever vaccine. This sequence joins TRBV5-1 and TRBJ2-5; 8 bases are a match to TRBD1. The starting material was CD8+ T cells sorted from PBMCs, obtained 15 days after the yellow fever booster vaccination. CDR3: CASSLLTGEETQYF. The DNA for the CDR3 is TGCGCCAGCAGCTTGTTGACAGGGGAAGAGACCCAGTACTTC.